The 25 T cell receptor beta chains below were found in one sample sequenced in a study of T cells in Graves' hyperthyroidism and ophthalmopathy. From RNA transcripts, TCR beta CDR3 regions were amplified. Researchers ran a first-round RT-PCR on the TCR CDR3 using the HTBI primer set. TCRdb re-called the multiplex PCR reads through MiXCR, storing one row per CDR3 protein. The top ten clones hold roughly 30% of a sample with approximately 690,000 distinct CDR3 sequences, less than 25% of them seen once. The material sequenced was blood. These receptors were taken from a man in his thirties or forties with Graves' ophthalmopathy.

This clonotype was picked up a small number of times. Sequence at one end of the junction differs from germline and may be a read error. The chain recombines TRBV3-1 with TRBJ1-6; 7 bases are a match to TRBD1. The CDR3 is made up of 15 amino acids. Germline CDR1 LGHDT, CDR2 YNNKEL (reference sequence). The CDR3 is CASSQDGTVEETQYF. DNA for the CDR3: TGTGCCAGCAGCCAAGATGGGACAGTGGAGGAGACCCAGTACTTT.

This clonotype was seen many times. The rearrangement uses TRBV5-1 and TRBJ2-1; D assignment may be TRBD1 or TRBD2 (5 bases each). CDR1 is SGHRS, CDR2 YFSETQ, per germline. The CDR3 length is 13 residues. Trimming pared 8 bases from V and 5 bases from J, leaving 14 bases between. The CDR3 is CASGGLGDNEQFF. The CDR3 DNA sequence: TGCGCCAGTGGCGGGCTAGGGGACAATGAGCAGTTCTTC.

This clonotype has just a few counts. V and J are TRBV20-1 and TRBJ2-7; 12 positions match TRBD2. The CDR3 runs 19 residues. Trimming at V came to 7 bases and at J to 5 bases, leaving 24 bases not matched to a gene. The germline CDR1 and CDR2 sequences are DFQATT and SNEGSKA (reference sequence). CDR3 loop: CSVADWGPSGRASMDEQYF. CDR3 DNA: TGCAGTGTTGCAGACTGGGGCCCTAGCGGGAGGGCTTCCATGGACGAGCAGTACTTC.

This clonotype came up a few times. The V gene is TRBV2, the J gene TRBJ2-7, with 8 bases identical to TRBD2. V lost 5 bases, J lost 3 bases, and 3 bases stayed unmatched. The germline V gene has CDR1 SNHLY and CDR2 FYNNEI. The CDR3 extends over 13 amino acids. CDR3: CASSSGGDYEQYF. DNA for the CDR3: TGTGCCAGCAGTTCCGGGGGGGACTACGAGCAGTACTTC.

A remark on this clonotype: A read error may produce the germline difference seen at one junction end. The rearrangement uses TRBV7-2 and TRBJ1-2, with 9 bases matching TRBD1. Germline V gene data show CDR1 as SGHTA and CDR2 as FQGNSA. CDR3 length equals 17 residues. The CDR3 DNA reads TGTGCCAGCAGCTTAGAGTACAACAGGGGGCGCGGCTATGGCTACGCCTTC. Protein: CASSLEYNRGRGYGYAF.

V and J are TRBV29-1 and TRBJ1-2; the D gene is possibly TRBD1 (5 bases). This CDR3 comprises 13 residues. V shed 6 bases and J shed 2 bases, with 13 bases lying between them. Germline-derived CDR1 and CDR2 are SQVTM and ANQGSEA. CDR3 in DNA: TGCAGCGTGGGGACGGATCCGAACTATGGCTACACCTTC. Amino acids: CSVGTDPNYGYTF.

The J gene is TRBJ2-5, the V gene TRBV29-1; 8 bases align to TRBD1. The CDR3 totals 16 residues. The ends lost 2 bases at V and 5 bases at J; junction bases unmatched: 13. Germline-derived CDR1 and CDR2 are SQVTM and ANQGSEA. For the CDR3, the DNA is TGCAGCGTTGAAAGACGGACAGGGTTGGTTTTTGAGACCCAGTACTTC. It specifies CSVERRTGLVFETQYF.

This clonotype was counted ten times or more. The V call is TRBV28, the J call TRBJ1-2, with D possibly matching TRBD1 (6 bases). The V gene's germline CDR1 is MDHEN and CDR2 SYDVKM. The V end was cut by 4 bases, the J end by 4 bases, with 16 bases between. CDR3 length: 15 amino acids. The CDR3 coding sequence is TGTGCCAGCAGTTCCTCAGGGGACGGCGGCTATGGCTACACCTTC. Amino acids: CASSSSGDGGYGYTF.

The chain links TRBV27 to TRBJ2-7; 7 bases line up with TRBD1. This CDR3 has 14 residues. Germline V gene data show CDR1 as MNHEY and CDR2 as SMNVEV (reference sequence). After removal of 7 bases from V and 3 bases from J, the junction contained 9 bases not matched to a gene. The CDR3 sequence is CASNHRGPSYEQYF. In nucleotides, the CDR3 is TGTGCCAGCAACCACAGGGGCCCGAGCTACGAGCAGTACTTC.

The CDR3 nucleotides read TGTGCCAGCTCACCCGGCAGGGGTTCACCCCTCCACTTT. Protein product: CASSPGRGSPLHF. The chain joins TRBV18 to TRBJ1-6; D is perhaps TRBD1 (6 bases). CDR1 and CDR2 (germline): KGHSH, LQKENI. V lost 3 bases to trimming and J lost 9 bases, with 9 bases between them. The CDR3 length is 13 residues.

For the CDR3, the DNA is TGCGCCAGCAGCAAAGGGACTAGCGGGAGATACGGCACAGATACGCAGTATTTT. Translating it yields CASSKGTSGRYGTDTQYF. The chain carries TRBV5-1 and TRBJ2-3; 14 bases line up with TRBD2. This CDR3 has 18 residues. Germline V gives CDR1 SGHRS, CDR2 YFSETQ. V was clipped by 4 bases and J by 1 base; unmatched bases: 8.

Ten or more counts support this clonotype. The chain couples TRBV3-1 to TRBJ1-2; D might be TRBD1 (5 bases). The CDR3 is made up of 16 amino acids. Germline V gene lookup returns CDR1 LGHDT and CDR2 YNNKEL (reference sequence). The ends were cut back, 0 bases at V and 5 bases at J, with 16 bases in the middle. The CDR3, as DNA: TGTGCCAGCAGCCAAGAGGGGACCGGGGGGTCTTATGGCTACACCTTC. Its protein is CASSQEGTGGSYGYTF.

The chain employs TRBV5-1 and TRBJ2-7; TRBD2 agrees at 8 bases. The CDR3 sequence is 15 residues long. From germline, CDR1 is SGHRS and CDR2 YFSETQ. V was clipped by 4 bases and J by 3 bases; unmatched bases: 9. This CDR3 is CASSPPSGRNYEQYF. As DNA, the CDR3 is TGCGCCAGCAGCCCACCCAGCGGGAGAAACTACGAGCAGTACTTC. The variable domain in full, completed from reference TRBV5-1 and TRBJ2-7, reads KAGVTQTPRYLIKTRGQQVTLSCSPISGHRSVSWYQQTPGQGLQFLFEYFSETQRNKGNFPGRFSGRQFSNSRSEMNVSTLELGDSALYLCASSPPSGRNYEQYFGPGTRLTVT.

This clonotype was found many times. The V gene is TRBV7-9, the J gene TRBJ2-7; the match to TRBD2 covers 7 bases. The V gene's germline CDR1 is SEHNR and CDR2 FQNEAQ (reference sequence). There are 15 residues in the CDR3. V was pared by 0 bases and J by 3 bases, with 5 bases of the junction left unmatched. CDR3 residues: CASSLAQRDHYEQYF. As DNA, the CDR3 is TGTGCCAGCAGCTTAGCGCAGCGGGATCACTACGAGCAGTACTTC.

This chain links TRBV5-4 with TRBJ2-5, with 13 bases matching TRBD2. CDR3 length: 15 amino acids. Germline V gene data show CDR1 as SGHNT and CDR2 as YYREEE (reference sequence). Trimming cost V 6 bases and J 5 bases; bases outside gene matches: 7. This chain's CDR3 is CASTPGLAGRETQYF. The CDR3 region has the DNA TGTGCCAGCACCCCGGGACTAGCGGGACGGGAGACCCAGTACTTC.

The chain uses TRBV20-1 and TRBJ1-5; 10 nucleotides line up with TRBD1. V was pared by 4 bases and J by 6 bases, with 9 bases of the junction left unmatched. The length of the CDR3 is 15 residues. In germline, CDR1 is DFQATT, CDR2 SNEGSKA (reference sequence). This chain's CDR3 is CSAIVRGQGTQPQHF. DNA of the CDR3: TGCAGTGCTATTGTTCGGGGACAGGGGACTCAGCCCCAGCATTTT.

This clonotype was counted many times. The chain recombines TRBV19 with TRBJ1-5, with 8 positions matching TRBD1. CDR1 is LNHDA and CDR2 is SQIVND in the germline V gene (reference sequence). After removal of 6 bases from V and 3 bases from J, the junction contained 10 bases not matched to a gene. There are 16 residues in the CDR3. The CDR3 bases are TGTGCCAGTAGGGAAGACAGGGGAGCGAACAATCAGCCCCAGCATTTT. Its translation is CASREDRGANNQPQHF.

In its sample, this clonotype was seen many times. This rearrangement joins TRBV6-5 to TRBJ1-2; 7 bases map to TRBD1. This CDR3 comprises 15 residues. V was pared by 0 bases and J by 8 bases, with 9 bases of the junction left unmatched. Germline V CDR1 and CDR2: MNHEY, SVGAGI. The CDR3 DNA reads as TGTGCCAGCAGTTACTCGGGGACAGACCCAAGAGGCTACACCTTC. It is translated as CASSYSGTDPRGYTF.

V is TRBV7-2 and J is TRBJ2-5; 12 positions match TRBD2. With V trimmed by 1 base and J by 2 bases, 2 bases remained unmatched. In germline, CDR1 is SGHTA, CDR2 FQGNSA. CDR3 length equals 16 residues. CDR3 DNA sequence: TGTGCCAGCAGCTTAGGGGGACTAGCGGGTCAAGAGACCCAGTACTTC. This encodes CASSLGGLAGQETQYF.

A few counts support this clonotype. DNA of the CDR3: TGTGCCAGCAGTGAACCGGGACTAGCGGAGACCTACGAGCAGTACTTC. This encodes CASSEPGLAETYEQYF. The chain joins TRBV28 to TRBJ2-7; 11 bases fit TRBD2. The J segment lost 2 bases and the V segment lost 5 bases, leaving 8 bases of the junction unmatched. The CDR3 totals 16 residues. CDR1 is MDHEN, CDR2 SYDVKM, per germline. Combining the CDR3 with reference TRBV28 and TRBJ2-7 gives the whole variable domain DVKVTQSSRYLVKRTGEKVFLECVQDMDHENMFWYRQDPGLGLRLIYFSYDVKMKEKGDIPEGYSVSREKKERFSLILESASTNQTSMYLCASSEPGLAETYEQYFGPGTRLTVT.

The V gene is TRBV18, the J gene TRBJ2-5; 8 nucleotides line up with TRBD1. The germline gives CDR1 KGHSH, CDR2 LQKENI. The ends lost 3 bases at V and 12 bases at J; junction bases unmatched: 9. The CDR3 consists of 13 residues. CDR3 sequence (DNA): TGTGCCAGCTCACCTATCCAGGCGGACAGGGAGTACTTC. It yields the protein CASSPIQADREYF.

This clonotype was picked up many times. V and J are TRBV12-3 or TRBV12-4 and TRBJ1-2; 8 nucleotides agree with TRBD1. With V trimmed by 1 base and J by 8 bases, 6 bases remained unmatched. The CDR3 sequence is 14 residues long. The CDR3 coding sequence is TGTGCCAGCAGTTTAGGACAGGGGAGGATAGGCTACACCTTC. This gives the protein CASSLGQGRIGYTF.

This clonotype has at least ten counts. The chain carries TRBV2 and TRBJ2-3; D is possibly TRBD2 (6 bases). The CDR3 has 15 residues. CDR1 and CDR2 from the germline V gene are SNHLY and FYNNEI. The V end lost 3 bases, the J end lost 2 bases, and 12 bases lay between the germline ends. CDR3 protein: CASSDQRVDTDTQYF. In DNA, the CDR3 is TGTGCCAGCAGTGATCAGCGGGTGGACACAGATACGCAGTATTTT.

This clonotype showed up just a few times. CDR3 sequence (DNA): TGTGCCAGCAGCTTCGGGGCAGGGGAGTACCAAGAGACCCAGTACTTC. Translating gives CASSFGAGEYQETQYF. This chain uses TRBV13 with TRBJ2-5; maybe TRBD1 (6 bases). With 3 bases removed from V and 0 bases from J, the gap between germline ends came to 14 bases. The germline V gene encodes CDR1 PRHDT and CDR2 FYEKMQ (reference sequence). This CDR3 comprises 16 residues.

The sample holds many counts of this clonotype. The chain is built from TRBV11-2 and TRBJ2-1; D ambiguous. The CDR3 spans 13 residues. Trimming left V 1 base short and J 7 bases short, with 8 bases between. Germline CDR1 SGHAT, CDR2 FQNNGV. The CDR3 region is CASSLGPKNEQFF. CDR3 nucleotide sequence: TGTGCCAGCAGCTTAGGCCCCAAAAATGAGCAGTTCTTC.